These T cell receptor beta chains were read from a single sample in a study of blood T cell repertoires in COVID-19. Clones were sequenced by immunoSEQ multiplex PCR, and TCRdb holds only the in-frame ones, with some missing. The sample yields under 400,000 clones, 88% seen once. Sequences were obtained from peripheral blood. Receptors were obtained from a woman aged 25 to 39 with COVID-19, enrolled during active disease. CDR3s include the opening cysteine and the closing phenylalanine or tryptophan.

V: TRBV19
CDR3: CASSRAGNTIYF

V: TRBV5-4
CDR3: CASSQPSGAPDTQYF

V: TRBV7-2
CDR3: CASSLIKAGLNSPLHF

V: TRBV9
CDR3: CASSDSGGVTDTQYF

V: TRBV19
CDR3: CASSIDGTGNTEAFF

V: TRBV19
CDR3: CASSTGTGGAVNEKLFF

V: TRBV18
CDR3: CASSASGTSNYGYTF

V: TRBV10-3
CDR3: CAISDRAGGSGQYF

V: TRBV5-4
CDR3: CASSLNRGNTEAFF

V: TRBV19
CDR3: CASSTLPGQGSSPLHF

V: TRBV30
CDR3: CAWSVPEHSEAFF

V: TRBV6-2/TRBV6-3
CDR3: CASSYRGYEQYF

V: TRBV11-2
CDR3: CASSFAGEQPQHF

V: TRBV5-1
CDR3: CASSLRTGYGYTF

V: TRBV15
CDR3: CATSRVAGGLYQETQYF

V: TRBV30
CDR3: CAWSVGGGYEQYF